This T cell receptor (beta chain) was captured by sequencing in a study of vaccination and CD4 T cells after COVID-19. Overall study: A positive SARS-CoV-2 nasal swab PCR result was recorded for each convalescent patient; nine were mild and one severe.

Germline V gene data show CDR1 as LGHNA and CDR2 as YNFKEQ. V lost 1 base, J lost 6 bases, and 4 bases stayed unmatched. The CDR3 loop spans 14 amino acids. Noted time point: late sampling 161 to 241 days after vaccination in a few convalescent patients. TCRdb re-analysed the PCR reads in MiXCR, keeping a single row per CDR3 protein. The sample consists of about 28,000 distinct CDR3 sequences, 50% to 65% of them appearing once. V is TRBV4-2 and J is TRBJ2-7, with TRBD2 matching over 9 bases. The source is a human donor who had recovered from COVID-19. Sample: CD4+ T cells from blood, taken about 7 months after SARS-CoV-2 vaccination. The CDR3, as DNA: TGTGCCAGCAGCCAAGGAGCGGGAGGTCCCGAGCAGTACTTC. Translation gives CASSQGAGGPEQYF.